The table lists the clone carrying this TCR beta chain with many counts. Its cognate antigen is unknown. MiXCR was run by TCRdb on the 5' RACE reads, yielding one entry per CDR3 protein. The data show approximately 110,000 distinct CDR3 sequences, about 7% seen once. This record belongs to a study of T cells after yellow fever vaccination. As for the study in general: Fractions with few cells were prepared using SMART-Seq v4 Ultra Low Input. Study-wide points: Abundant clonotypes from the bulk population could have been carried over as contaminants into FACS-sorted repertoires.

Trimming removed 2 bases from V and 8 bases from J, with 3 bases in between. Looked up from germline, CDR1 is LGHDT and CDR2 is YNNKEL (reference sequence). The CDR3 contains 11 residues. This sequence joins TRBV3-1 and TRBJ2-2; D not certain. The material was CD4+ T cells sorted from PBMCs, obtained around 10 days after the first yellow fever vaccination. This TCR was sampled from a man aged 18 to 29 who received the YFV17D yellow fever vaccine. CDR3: CASSQSGELFF. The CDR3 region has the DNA TGTGCCAGCAGCCAATCAGGGGAGCTGTTTTTT.